This TCR beta chain was recorded in a study of Ad26.COV2.S vaccination and SARS-CoV-2 variants. Germline-derived CDR1 and CDR2 are SNHLY and FYNNEI. Trimming removed 4 bases from V and 9 bases from J, with 13 bases in between. The CDR3 sequence is 13 residues long. Noted treatment: some 19 received Ad26.COV2.S at low or high dose, single or two shots; roughly five received placebo; per-sample allocation not given. All samples were drawn on day 63, counting from the first vaccine or placebo injection. Many counts were recorded for this clone. No antigen is known for it. General observations from the study: Those who received the vaccine showed greater spike-specific TCR breadth than those given placebo.

Method: immunoSEQ multiplex PCR; TCRdb's copy keeps in-frame clones and lacks some. The sample has hundreds of thousands of clones, 80% to 90% seen once. The gene calls are TRBV2 and TRBJ1-5; D not resolved. The receptor was isolated from a person aged 18 to 59 who received the Ad26.COV2.S COVID-19 vaccine or a placebo. The material was peripheral blood, obtained in a trial of Ad26.COV2.S vaccine versus placebo. For the CDR3, the DNA is TGTGCCAGCAGTGCGGACGAGAAGAGGCCCCAGCATTTT. This sequence encodes CASSADEKRPQHF.